Sequencing of this TCR beta chain was carried out in a study of T cells in Graves' hyperthyroidism and ophthalmopathy. The CDR3 regions of TCR beta were amplified from RNA transcripts. During a first-round RT-PCR of the TCR CDR3, the HTBI primer set was used. TCRdb passed the multiplex PCR reads through MiXCR, listing each CDR3 protein once. Of around 500,000 distinct CDR3 sequences in the sample, around 15% were seen once. Exclusion followed for patients with uncontrolled infection, other autoimmune disease, pregnancy or lactation. Clinical symptoms, serum thyroxine, TRAb, thyroid ultrasound and orbital computed tomography informed diagnoses. Trimming removed 0 bases from V and 5 bases from J, with 10 bases in between. The length of the CDR3 is 14 residues. CDR1 DFQATT and CDR2 SNEGSKA come from the germline V gene (reference sequence).

This chain joins TRBV20-1 and TRBJ1-4; the D is unclear. The TCR was taken from a young woman with Graves' ophthalmopathy. The sequenced sample was blood. CDR3 nucleotide sequence: TGCAGTGCTAGAGACTATGGAGGGAATGAAAAACTGTTTTTT. It yields the protein CSARDYGGNEKLFF.